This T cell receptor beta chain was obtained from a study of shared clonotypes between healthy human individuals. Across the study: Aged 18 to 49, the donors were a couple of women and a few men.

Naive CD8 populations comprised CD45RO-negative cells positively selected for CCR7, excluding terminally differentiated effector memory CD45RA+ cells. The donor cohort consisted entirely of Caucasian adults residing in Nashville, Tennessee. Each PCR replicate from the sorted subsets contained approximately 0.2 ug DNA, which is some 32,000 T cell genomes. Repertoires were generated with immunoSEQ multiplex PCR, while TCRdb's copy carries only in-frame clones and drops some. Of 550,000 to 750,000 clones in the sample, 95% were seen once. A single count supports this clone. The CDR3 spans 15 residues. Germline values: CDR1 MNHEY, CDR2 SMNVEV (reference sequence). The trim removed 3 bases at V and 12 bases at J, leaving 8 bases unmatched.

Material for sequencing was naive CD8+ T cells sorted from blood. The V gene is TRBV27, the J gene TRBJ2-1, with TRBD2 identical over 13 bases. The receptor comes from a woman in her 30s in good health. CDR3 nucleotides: TGTGCCAGCAGTTTCTCGGGACTAGCGGGATTTTGGCAGTTCTTC. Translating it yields CASSFSGLAGFWQFF.